One sample yielded the 21 T cell receptor beta chains listed below, sequenced in a study of cytotoxic CD8 clonotypes in ibrutinib-treated CLL. Sequencing used immunoSEQ multiplex PCR; TCRdb keeps in-frame clones, though not all of them. The sample shows about 50,000 clones, approximately 82% of them seen only once. Sequenced material: PBMCs, taken after 24 months of ibrutinib treatment. The receptors stem from a human donor with chronic lymphocytic leukemia.

The chain joins TRBV11-3 to TRBJ1-1; D is perhaps TRBD1 (5 bases). Trimming cost V 5 bases and J 4 bases, with 11 bases left between them. Germline V lookup: CDR1 SGHNT, CDR2 YENEEA. The CDR3 totals 13 residues. The CDR3 nucleotides read TGTGCCAGCAGCCTCCAGGGTGGCACTGAAGCTTTCTTT. Encoded protein: CASSLQGGTEAFF. The full variable domain, its missing parts supplied by reference TRBV11-3 and TRBJ1-1, is EAGVVQSPRYKIIEKKQPVAFWCNPISGHNTLYWYLQNLGQGPELLIRYENEEAVDDSQLPKDRFSAERLKGVDSTLKIQPAELGDSAVYLCASSLQGGTEAFFGQGTRLTVV.

This chain connects TRBV7-2 to TRBJ2-7, with TRBD2 identical over 9 bases. J gave up 2 bases and V 7 bases, and 6 bases lay outside the gene matches. The germline CDR1 and CDR2 sequences are SGHTA and FQGNSA. The CDR3 loop spans 14 amino acids. CDR3 in DNA: TGTGCCAGCAATCTAGCGGGGTCGACCTACGAGCAGTACTTC. Protein product: CASNLAGSTYEQYF.

The chain joins TRBV11-3 to TRBJ2-1; TRBD2 matches at 7 bases. The CDR3 runs 12 residues. Trimming took 5 bases from V and 10 from J; bases not matched to a gene: 5. Germline CDR1 reads SGHNT; CDR2 reads YENEEA. Here the CDR3 reads CASSKTSREQFF. CDR3 DNA sequence: TGTGCCAGCAGCAAGACTAGCAGGGAGCAGTTCTTC.

CDR3 in amino acids: CAISGPLRDTQYF. Written as DNA, the CDR3 is TGTGCCATCAGTGGCCCGCTCAGGGATACGCAGTATTTT. The V call is TRBV10-3, the J call TRBJ2-3; D unresolved. Germline CDR1 reads ENHRY; CDR2 reads SYGVKD. The CDR3 loop spans 13 amino acids. Between the trimmed V and J ends, which lost 4 bases and 6 bases, there was a span of 11 bases.

V is TRBV7-6 and J is TRBJ2-7; TRBD2 matches 14 bases. Per the germline V gene, CDR1 is SGHVS and CDR2 is FNYEAQ. This CDR3 spans 17 amino acids. V was clipped by 5 bases and J by 0 bases; unmatched bases: 6. Here the CDR3 DNA reads TGTGCCAGCAGCCGAGGACTAGCGGGAGGTAGCTCCTACGAGCAGTACTTC. This codes for CASSRGLAGGSSYEQYF.

The chain has TRBV18 and TRBJ2-7; 8 nucleotides match TRBD1. V was pared by 4 bases and J by 6 bases, with 8 bases of the junction left unmatched. Germline CDR1 reads KGHSH; CDR2 reads LQKENI. This CDR3 is built from 14 residues. The CDR3, as DNA: TGTGCCAGCTCACTAGGGACAGGTCTGGGCGAGCAGTACTTC. Encoded protein: CASSLGTGLGEQYF.

The chain carries TRBV6-6 and TRBJ2-6; D is ambiguous. Trimming pared 4 bases from V and 1 base from J, leaving 5 bases between. Germline V gene lookup returns CDR1 MNHNY and CDR2 SVGAGI (reference sequence). There are 14 residues in the CDR3. CDR3 sequence (DNA): TGTGCCAGCAGTTCCCGATCTGGGGCCAACGTCCTGACTTTC. Its translation: CASSSRSGANVLTF.

The CDR3 spells CAWSVLLQETQYF. CDR3 sequence (DNA): TGTGCCTGGAGTGTACTCCTTCAAGAGACCCAGTACTTC. The chain recombines TRBV30 with TRBJ2-5; D call uncertain. From germline, CDR1 is GTSNPN and CDR2 SVGIG (reference sequence). V was trimmed by 0 bases and J by 2 bases, leaving 7 bases between them. This CDR3 region has 13 residues.

The rearrangement joins TRBV19 to TRBJ2-7, with D tentatively TRBD2 (5 bases). V was trimmed by 3 bases and J by 7 bases, leaving 13 bases between them. This CDR3 spans 13 amino acids. Germline V gene lookup returns CDR1 LNHDA and CDR2 SQIVND (reference sequence). CDR3 residues: CASSIGRAGEQYF. For the CDR3, the DNA is TGTGCCAGTAGTATTGGGCGTGCGGGTGAGCAGTACTTC.

The V call is TRBV27, the J call TRBJ2-3; 14 nucleotides agree with TRBD2. Trimming took 7 bases from V and 1 from J; bases not matched to a gene: 13. The CDR3 is made up of 19 amino acids. Germline V CDR1 and CDR2: MNHEY, SMNVEV (reference sequence). CDR3 coding DNA: TGTGCCAGCAAGAGACCGGGACTAGCGGGAGCAGCAGGCACAGATACGCAGTATTTT. Its translation: CASKRPGLAGAAGTDTQYF.

This clone was counted a few times. The chain is built from TRBV4-2 and TRBJ2-3; 7 bases align to TRBD2. There are 15 residues in the CDR3. Trimming took 7 bases from V and 2 from J; bases not matched to a gene: 9. Germline V gives CDR1 LGHNA, CDR2 YNFKEQ. CDR3 DNA sequence: TGTGCCAGCACCGGGGGGACTGGGTACACAGATACGCAGTATTTT. This encodes CASTGGTGYTDTQYF.

The V call is TRBV2, the J call TRBJ1-2; the D gene is possibly TRBD1 (5 bases). The V gene's germline CDR1 is SNHLY and CDR2 FYNNEI. This CDR3 comprises 14 residues. Trimming removed 6 bases at V and 7 bases at J, with 18 bases between. The CDR3 DNA reads TGTGCCAGCAGCCTGAATAAGGACACTCGTGGCTACACCTTC. It is translated as CASSLNKDTRGYTF.

J is TRBJ1-5 and V is TRBV11-2; D not resolved. V was clipped by 1 base and J by 0 bases, with 13 bases between them. The CDR3 contains 17 residues. CDR1 and CDR2 from the germline V gene are SGHAT and FQNNGV. The CDR3 is CASSLGRLGNSNQPQHF. In nucleotides, the CDR3 is TGTGCCAGCAGCTTAGGCCGGCTGGGGAATAGCAATCAGCCCCAGCATTTT.

The CDR3 region is CASSEGLGVVYGYTF. Here the CDR3 DNA reads TGTGCCAGCAGTGAAGGGCTAGGGGTAGTCTATGGCTACACCTTC. This chain joins TRBV2 and TRBJ1-2, with a weak D call TRBD1 (5 bases). Trimming took 1 base from V and 4 from J, leaving 13 bases between them. CDR1 is SNHLY and CDR2 is FYNNEI in the germline V gene. The CDR3 extends over 15 amino acids.

The chain combines TRBV28 with TRBJ1-1; tentative D call: TRBD1 (6 bases). V lost 10 bases, J lost 6 bases, and 15 bases lay in between. This CDR3 is built from 12 residues. Per germline, CDR1 MDHEN and CDR2 SYDVKM. This CDR3 is CATEGGGAEAFF. The CDR3 DNA reads as TGTGCCACTGAGGGGGGAGGCGCTGAAGCTTTCTTT. Filled out from reference TRBV28 and TRBJ1-1, the complete variable domain reads DVKVTQSSRYLVKRTGEKVFLECVQDMDHENMFWYRQDPGLGLRLIYFSYDVKMKEKGDIPEGYSVSREKKERFSLILESASTNQTSMYLCATEGGGAEAFFGQGTRLTVV.

V gene TRBV10-2 combines with J gene TRBJ2-7; maybe TRBD1 (5 bases). The V gene lost 2 bases and the J gene lost 0 bases, with 11 bases spanning the gap. The CDR3 loop spans 15 amino acids. The germline CDR1 and CDR2 sequences are WSHSY and SAAADI. CDR3: CASSERGRPSYEQYF. Here the CDR3 DNA reads TGCGCCAGCAGTGAGAGGGGCCGACCCTCCTACGAGCAGTACTTC.

The rearrangement uses TRBV7-2 and TRBJ2-1, with 9 bases matching TRBD1. After removal of 5 bases from V and 11 bases from J, the junction contained 13 bases not matched to a gene. CDR3 length: 15 amino acids. Per the germline V gene, CDR1 is SGHTA and CDR2 is FQGNSA. CDR3 nucleotide sequence: TGTGCCAGCAGCAGGACAGGGGTAAGTGCCGGGAAGCAGTTCTTC. Its protein is CASSRTGVSAGKQFF.

The chain recombines TRBV6-6 with TRBJ1-5, with a tentative D call TRBD1 (5 bases). Trimming cost V 5 bases and J 4 bases, with 12 bases left between them. CDR3 length: 14 amino acids. Per the germline V gene, CDR1 is MNHNY and CDR2 is SVGAGI (reference sequence). As DNA, the CDR3 is TGTGCCAGCAGTCAGGGACGACAGAATCAGCCCCAGCATTTT. Protein sequence: CASSQGRQNQPQHF.

J is TRBJ1-1 and V is TRBV30; the D gene is possibly TRBD1 (5 bases). V dropped 8 bases and J dropped 0 bases, with 13 bases sitting between them. Germline CDR1 reads GTSNPN; CDR2 reads SVGIG (reference sequence). The CDR3 is made up of 13 amino acids. CDR3 residues: CAKTGGLNTEAFF. The CDR3 bases are TGTGCCAAGACGGGGGGTTTGAACACTGAAGCTTTCTTT.

The CDR3 DNA reads TGTGCCAGCAGCGTAGGCTGGGAAGTGTACAATGAGCAGTTCTTC. The encoded protein is CASSVGWEVYNEQFF. The gene calls are TRBV9 and TRBJ2-1; D not certain. There are 15 residues in the CDR3. Trimming removed 0 bases from V and 4 bases from J, with 11 bases in between. Germline V CDR1 and CDR2: SGDLS, YYNGEE.

This clone was seen more than once but under ten times. Here the CDR3 DNA reads TGTGCCAGCAGCTTAGGCGAGTTCTTC. Amino acids: CASSLGEFF. This chain connects TRBV7-3 to TRBJ2-1; D is undetermined. Trimming removed 2 bases at V and 14 bases at J, with 4 bases between. CDR3 length: 9 residues. Germline loops: CDR1 SGHTA, CDR2 FQGTGA.